This T cell receptor beta chain was captured by sequencing in a study of beta chain features in type 1 diabetes listed by TCRdb under 2018. Turning to the overall study: Mean age, gender distribution, total cell number and subset yield were not different between patients and healthy donors. A total of just under 110,000,000 sorted cells were examined across all samples, and RNA yield correlated strongly with the number of cells per subset. The study compared TCRB repertoires of sorted circulating CD4+ T cell subsets between recently diagnosed type 1 diabetes patients and matched healthy donors. Regulatory and stem cell-like memory subsets were obtained from only 8 patients and about 8 healthy donors, while naive and central memory subsets were obtained from all 30 or so donors.

All of the isolated RNA was reverse transcribed with the High Capacity cDNA Reverse Transcription Kit, so expressed TCRB transcripts were sequenced. Deep immunoSEQ sequencing was performed on naive, central memory and regulatory T cell samples, with an average of about 3.6 million total reads per sample. Sorted cells were lysed in RLT buffer and RNA was extracted with DNase-treated RNeasy Micro or Mini kits, depending on cell number. To prevent cross-contamination, every cell subset was processed on its own, while patient and healthy donor samples were processed together. Using the immunoSEQ multiplex PCR, TCRB sequences were amplified from cDNA into 87-bp fragments spanning the CDR3 region. Sequencing of the amplicons was done on the Illumina HiSeq platform. The published analysis was carried out like this. PCR bias was computationally corrected using synthetic template baselines, reads within Hamming distance 2 were collapsed, and singletons that could not be merged were discarded. Reads were aligned against IMGT to assign V, D and J genes, CDR3 length and insertions or deletions at six rearrangement sites. Within each subset, clonotype counts were normalized to sorted cell number, and only after that were true diversity and Gini coefficients computed with the tcR R package. Repertoire sharing was quantified using the overlap coefficient calculated on TCRB nucleotide sequences. As a proxy for the pre-selection repertoire, out-of-frame TCRB sequences from naive cells were analyzed. Drawn from immuneACCESS, this table holds only the in-frame rearrangements with V and J called that TCRdb kept. Clones are partly lost; checked studies trace under half to an unresolved V gene and leave the rest unexplained. The DNA was the basis for D and trimming; V, J and clone size are from that table. The sample contains 250,000 or so clones, 68% of them found a single time. The top ten constitute roughly 0.048% of the sample.

Sequences SGHTA (CDR1) and FQGNSA (CDR2) are obtained from the germline V gene. The CDR3 measures 14 amino acids from cysteine to phenylalanine. The sequence is cut down to CDR3 DNA, 42 bases in frame from base 1. V is pared back by 7 bases and J by 4 bases, with 16 bases lying between the germline termini. About this clone: The target of this receptor is not known. No clone much larger than this one lies a single base away; base qualities are absent.

The full study reports these points: The naive, central memory and regulatory TCRB repertoires appeared to resemble one another more closely among patients than among healthy donors. Because cDNA rather than genomic DNA was sequenced, highly expressing activated cells could have been over-represented, although no difference in activation and CD3 levels was found between groups. PCR might favor shorter templates, but patient and control samples were amplified and corrected together, so any skew would affect both groups equally. Because small numbers of individuals were included in the HLA sub-analyses, any influence of HLA type on TCRB rearrangement was left unresolved. Fewer insertions and more nucleotide deletions at VDJ recombination sites were observed in patients with type 1 diabetes, implying thymic rearrangement abnormalities. Type 1 diabetes patients showed a moderate but significant shortening of TCRB CDR3 length in all four CD4+ subsets.

From each donor, a single peripheral blood sample of about 116 mL on average was drawn into heparinised tubes. A BD FACSAria II and a panel including CD45RO, CCR7, CD25, CD127, CD95 and CD27 were used to sort naive, central memory, regulatory and stem cell-like memory CD4+ T cells. A purity above 95% was achieved for all sorted populations. PBMCs were separated immediately by Lymphoprep density gradient centrifugation and were stained directly, without being cultured. So that batch effects would be minimized, each experiment stained and sorted samples in pairs, pairing one healthy donor with one patient.

The chain is assembled from TRBV7-2 and TRBJ1-2; 6 matching bases give a weak D call of TRBD1. The clonotype comes from a man aged 30-40 years in good health. The sample was naive CD4+ T cells from blood. The cell subset or site label for this specimen denotes: true naive CD4+ T cells. The CDR3 corresponds to CASTQVTGIYGYTF. The nucleotide sequence is TGTGCCAGCACCCAAGTTACAGGGATCTATGGCTACACCTTC.